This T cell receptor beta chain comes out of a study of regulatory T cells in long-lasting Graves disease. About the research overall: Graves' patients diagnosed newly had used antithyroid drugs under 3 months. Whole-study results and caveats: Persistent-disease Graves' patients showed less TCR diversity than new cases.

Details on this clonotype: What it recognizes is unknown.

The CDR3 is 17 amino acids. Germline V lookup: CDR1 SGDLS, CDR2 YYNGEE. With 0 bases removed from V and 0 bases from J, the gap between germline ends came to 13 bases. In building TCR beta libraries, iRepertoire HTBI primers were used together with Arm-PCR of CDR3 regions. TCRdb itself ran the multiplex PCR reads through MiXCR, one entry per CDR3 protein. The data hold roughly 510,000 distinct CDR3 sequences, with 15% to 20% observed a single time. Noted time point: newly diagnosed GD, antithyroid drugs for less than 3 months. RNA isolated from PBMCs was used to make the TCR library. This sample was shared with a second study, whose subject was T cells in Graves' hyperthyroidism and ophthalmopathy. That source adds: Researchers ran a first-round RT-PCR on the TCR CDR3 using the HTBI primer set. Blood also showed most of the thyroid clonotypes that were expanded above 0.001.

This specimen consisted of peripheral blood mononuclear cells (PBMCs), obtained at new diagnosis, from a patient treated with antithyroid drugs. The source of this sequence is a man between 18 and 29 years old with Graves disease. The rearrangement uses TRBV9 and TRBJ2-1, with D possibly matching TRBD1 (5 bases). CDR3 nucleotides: TGTGCCAGCAGCGTAGATGGGGCGGCGAGCTCCTACAATGAGCAGTTCTTC. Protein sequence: CASSVDGAASSYNEQFF.